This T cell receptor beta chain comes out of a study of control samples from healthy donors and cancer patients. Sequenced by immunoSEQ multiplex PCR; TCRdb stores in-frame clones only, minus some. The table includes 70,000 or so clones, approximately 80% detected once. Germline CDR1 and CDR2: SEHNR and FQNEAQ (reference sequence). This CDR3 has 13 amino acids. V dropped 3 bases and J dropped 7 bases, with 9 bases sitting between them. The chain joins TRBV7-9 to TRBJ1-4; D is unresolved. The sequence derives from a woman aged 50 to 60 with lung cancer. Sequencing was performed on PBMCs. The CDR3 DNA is TGTGCCAGCAGCTTGGCCCCACTTGAAAAACTGTTTTTT. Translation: CASSLAPLEKLFF.